Each of the 2 T cell receptor beta chains below was sequenced from the same sample in a study of blood T cell repertoires in COVID-19. Assay used: immunoSEQ multiplex PCR; TCRdb lists only in-frame clones, some missing. The sample has about 300,000 clones, around 84% seen once; the top ten hold roughly 1.5%. The sequencing sample was made of peripheral blood. The receptors shown here come from a human donor with COVID-19, enrolled during active disease. The donor label of this sample is uncertain.

The chain employs TRBV15 and TRBJ1-5; D possibly corresponds to TRBD1 (6 bases). This CDR3 comprises 15 residues. V was trimmed by 9 bases and J by 4 bases, leaving 19 bases between them. Germline V gives CDR1 LNHNV, CDR2 YYDKDF (reference sequence). DNA for the CDR3: TGTGCCACTGATTCCGGGGGGGGCAGGAATCAGCCCCAGCATTTT. The encoded protein is CATDSGGGRNQPQHF. Based on the CDR3 plus reference TRBV15 and TRBJ1-5, the full variable domain is DAMVIQNPRYQVTQFGKPVTLSCSQTLNHNVMYWYQQKSSQAPKLLFHYYDKDFNNEADTPDNFQSRRPNTSFCFLDIRSPGLGDTAMYLCATDSGGGRNQPQHFGDGTRLSIL.

V gene TRBV21-1 combines with J gene TRBJ1-1; the table assigns TRBD1, which was not confirmed against the DNA. TRBV21-1 is marked as a pseudogene. CDR3 length: 15 residues. The CDR3 here is CASSTPGHLNTEAFF. Written as DNA, the CDR3 is TGTGCCAGCAGCACCCCGGGACACTTGAACACTGAAGCTTTCTTT.